This is a list of T cell receptor beta chains from one sample in a study of HIV-infected patients and healthy controls. TCRdb used MiXCR to reprocess the 5' RACE reads, holding one entry per CDR3 protein. Among about 64,000 distinct CDR3 sequences, 15% to 20% were seen once, and the ten largest hold 1.4%. What was sequenced was CD4+ T cells from blood. These receptors were taken from a human donor in good health. CDR3s include the opening cysteine and the closing phenylalanine or tryptophan. A D gene is named only where the DNA matches it firmly. The size field is filled for only some rows; it gives once, few, many or a size class.

J gene: TRBJ1-3
V gene: TRBV9
D gene: TRBD1
clone size: few
CDR3 protein: CASSVAPGGVYGNTIYF
CDR3 DNA: TGTGCCAGCAGCGTAGCCCCAGGGGGTGTATATGGAAACACCATATATTTT

J gene: TRBJ1-5
V gene: TRBV7-6
D gene: TRBD1
clone size: few
CDR3 protein: CASSLGTGSNQPQHF
CDR3 DNA: TGTGCCAGCAGCTTAGGGACAGGAAGCAATCAGCCCCAGCATTTT

J gene: TRBJ2-4
V gene: TRBV3-1
D gene: NA
clone size: many
CDR3 protein: CASSQVRGDKNIQYF
CDR3 DNA: TGTGCCAGCAGCCAAGTCCGGGGCGACAAAAACATTCAGTACTTC

J gene: TRBJ2-3
V gene: TRBV7-9
D gene: TRBD1
clone size: NA
CDR3 protein: CASRRMGQGATDTQYF
CDR3 DNA: TGTGCCAGCAGGCGAATGGGACAGGGGGCGACAGATACGCAGTATTTT

J gene: TRBJ1-1
V gene: TRBV11-1
D gene: NA
clone size: many
CDR3 protein: CASSFSRAPEAFF
CDR3 DNA: TGTGCCAGCAGCTTCAGCCGGGCCCCTGAAGCTTTCTTT

J gene: TRBJ2-7
V gene: TRBV12-3/TRBV12-4
D gene: TRBD1
clone size: NA
CDR3 protein: CASSSILPRDRVPYEQYF
CDR3 DNA: TGTGCCAGCAGTTCGATTCTACCCCGGGACAGGGTCCCCTACGAGCAGTACTTC

J gene: TRBJ1-5
V gene: TRBV5-5
D gene: NA
clone size: few
CDR3 protein: CASGGTVGSNQPQHF
CDR3 DNA: TGTGCCAGCGGGGGGACGGTGGGTAGCAATCAGCCCCAGCATTTT

J gene: TRBJ1-1
V gene: TRBV20-1
D gene: NA
clone size: NA
CDR3 protein: CSARKIPRGGNTEAFF
CDR3 DNA: TGCAGTGCTAGAAAGATCCCTCGGGGGGGGAACACTGAAGCTTTCTTT

J gene: TRBJ2-1
V gene: TRBV6-2/TRBV6-3
D gene: NA
clone size: few
CDR3 protein: CASTQPQLSTNEQFF
CDR3 DNA: TGTGCCAGCACCCAACCCCAGCTATCTACCAATGAGCAGTTCTTC

J gene: TRBJ1-1
V gene: TRBV6-2/TRBV6-3
D gene: TRBD1
clone size: NA
CDR3 protein: CASSLQGMNTEAFF
CDR3 DNA: TGTGCCAGCAGTCTACAGGGGATGAACACTGAAGCTTTCTTT

J gene: TRBJ2-7
V gene: TRBV5-1
D gene: NA
clone size: NA
CDR3 protein: CASSPGSGSYEQYF
CDR3 DNA: TGCGCCAGCAGCCCCGGGTCCGGCTCCTACGAGCAGTACTTC

J gene: TRBJ1-1
V gene: TRBV6-2/TRBV6-3
D gene: NA
clone size: NA
CDR3 protein: CASSDVWGAEAFF
CDR3 DNA: TGTGCCAGCAGCGACGTGTGGGGCGCTGAAGCTTTCTTT

J gene: TRBJ2-5
V gene: TRBV11-2
D gene: NA
clone size: NA
CDR3 protein: CASRAHGLVQETQYF
CDR3 DNA: TGTGCCAGCAGAGCTCATGGGCTAGTACAAGAGACCCAGTACTTC

J gene: TRBJ2-3
V gene: TRBV18
D gene: TRBD1
clone size: NA
CDR3 protein: CASTTGTYTDTQYF
CDR3 DNA: TGTGCCAGCACGACAGGGACGTACACAGATACGCAGTATTTT

J gene: TRBJ2-3
V gene: TRBV20-1
D gene: NA
clone size: many
CDR3 protein: CSAKPGAGAFDTQYF
CDR3 DNA: TGCAGTGCTAAGCCGGGGGCGGGAGCCTTCGATACGCAGTATTTT

J gene: TRBJ1-1
V gene: TRBV6-5
D gene: NA
clone size: many
CDR3 protein: CASSPGVTGTTEAFF
CDR3 DNA: TGTGCCAGCAGTCCAGGAGTTACAGGGACTACTGAAGCTTTCTTT

J gene: TRBJ2-7
V gene: TRBV5-4
D gene: TRBD2
clone size: many
CDR3 protein: CASSLAGLAGNEQYF
CDR3 DNA: TGTGCCAGCAGCTTGGCCGGACTAGCGGGGAACGAGCAGTACTTC

J gene: TRBJ2-7
V gene: TRBV12-3/TRBV12-4
D gene: NA
clone size: NA
CDR3 protein: CASSFRGMAYEQYF
CDR3 DNA: TGTGCCAGCAGCTTCAGGGGAATGGCCTACGAGCAGTACTTC

J gene: TRBJ1-6
V gene: TRBV4-1
D gene: TRBD1
clone size: few
CDR3 protein: CASSQGQGTQNSPLHF
CDR3 DNA: TGCGCCAGCAGCCAAGGACAGGGGACACAAAATTCACCCCTCCACTTT

J gene: TRBJ2-3
V gene: TRBV7-2
D gene: NA
clone size: NA
CDR3 protein: CASSLDLLAHTQYF
CDR3 DNA: TGTGCCAGCAGCTTAGATTTGCTAGCACATACGCAGTATTTT

J gene: TRBJ2-3
V gene: TRBV15
D gene: NA
clone size: many
CDR3 protein: CATSRGGAGVREDTQYF
CDR3 DNA: TGTGCCACCAGCAGAGGGGGGGCGGGAGTACGTGAAGATACGCAGTATTTT

J gene: TRBJ1-5
V gene: TRBV6-1
D gene: TRBD1
clone size: NA
CDR3 protein: CASSERDRGGQPQHF
CDR3 DNA: TGTGCCAGCAGTGAACGGGACAGGGGAGGTCAGCCCCAGCATTTT

J gene: TRBJ1-1
V gene: TRBV2
D gene: NA
clone size: NA
CDR3 protein: CASRAIEAFF
CDR3 DNA: TGTGCCAGCAGGGCCATAGAAGCTTTCTTT

J gene: TRBJ1-3
V gene: TRBV9
D gene: NA
clone size: many
CDR3 protein: CASSRGDGNTIYF
CDR3 DNA: TGTGCCAGCAGCCGGGGGGACGGAAACACCATATATTTT

J gene: TRBJ1-5
V gene: TRBV20-1
D gene: NA
clone size: few
CDR3 protein: CSAGGLEVSNQPQHF
CDR3 DNA: TGCAGTGCTGGGGGGCTCGAAGTTAGCAATCAGCCCCAGCATTTT

J gene: TRBJ2-7
V gene: TRBV20-1
D gene: NA
clone size: many
CDR3 protein: CSAPTSRDEQYF
CDR3 DNA: TGCAGTGCTCCGACATCACGTGACGAGCAGTACTTC

J gene: TRBJ1-6
V gene: TRBV6-5
D gene: TRBD1
clone size: NA
CDR3 protein: CASSATGAQWTPLHF
CDR3 DNA: TGTGCCAGCAGCGCGACAGGGGCCCAATGGACACCCCTCCACTTT

J gene: TRBJ1-2
V gene: TRBV20-1
D gene: NA
clone size: NA
CDR3 protein: CSARDRDSNYGYTF
CDR3 DNA: TGCAGTGCTAGAGATCGGGACTCTAACTATGGCTACACCTTC

J gene: TRBJ2-3
V gene: TRBV10-3
D gene: TRBD1
clone size: few
CDR3 protein: CAISEGGLSTDTQYF
CDR3 DNA: TGTGCCATCAGTGAAGGGGGCCTTAGCACAGATACGCAGTATTTT

J gene: TRBJ2-3
V gene: TRBV14
D gene: NA
clone size: NA
CDR3 protein: CASSPVTISTDTQYF
CDR3 DNA: TGTGCCAGCAGCCCGGTGACAATTAGCACAGATACGCAGTATTTT

J gene: TRBJ2-2
V gene: TRBV5-5
D gene: TRBD1
clone size: many
CDR3 protein: CASSHGQVSPYTGELFF
CDR3 DNA: TGTGCCAGCAGCCACGGACAGGTCTCCCCCTACACTGGGGAGCTGTTTTTT

J gene: TRBJ2-3
V gene: TRBV4-2
D gene: TRBD2
clone size: few
CDR3 protein: CASSQRATSGGLDTQYF
CDR3 DNA: TGTGCCAGCAGCCAGAGGGCGACAAGCGGGGGGTTGGATACGCAGTATTTT

J gene: TRBJ2-7
V gene: TRBV25-1
D gene: TRBD2
clone size: few
CDR3 protein: CASSESTSGTRAYEQYF
CDR3 DNA: TGTGCCAGCAGTGAATCAACTAGCGGGACCCGTGCCTACGAGCAGTACTTC

J gene: TRBJ1-5
V gene: TRBV12-3/TRBV12-4
D gene: NA
clone size: many
CDR3 protein: CASSLLDGAGANQPQHF
CDR3 DNA: TGTGCCAGCAGTCTCCTTGATGGGGCAGGGGCAAATCAGCCCCAGCATTTT

J gene: TRBJ1-1
V gene: TRBV7-3
D gene: TRBD1
clone size: many
CDR3 protein: CASSLTGVPGGEAFF
CDR3 DNA: TGTGCCAGCAGCTTGACAGGGGTCCCGGGAGGGGAAGCTTTCTTT

J gene: TRBJ2-7
V gene: TRBV6-2/TRBV6-3
D gene: TRBD1
clone size: few
CDR3 protein: CASSFDGQGKNYEQYF
CDR3 DNA: TGTGCCAGCAGTTTCGATGGACAGGGAAAGAACTACGAGCAGTACTTC

J gene: TRBJ2-2
V gene: TRBV19
D gene: TRBD2
clone size: few
CDR3 protein: CASMRLAGVNTGELFF
CDR3 DNA: TGTGCCAGTATGAGGCTAGCGGGCGTTAACACCGGGGAGCTGTTTTTT

J gene: TRBJ2-2
V gene: TRBV19
D gene: TRBD1
clone size: few
CDR3 protein: CAIGTGANTGELFF
CDR3 DNA: TGTGCCATTGGGACAGGGGCGAACACCGGGGAGCTGTTTTTT

J gene: TRBJ1-1
V gene: TRBV20-1
D gene: TRBD1
clone size: many
CDR3 protein: CSARRRTGTTEAFF
CDR3 DNA: TGCAGTGCTAGAAGGAGGACAGGGACCACTGAAGCTTTCTTT

J gene: TRBJ1-5
V gene: TRBV19
D gene: NA
clone size: few
CDR3 protein: CASSYGNQPQHF
CDR3 DNA: TGTGCCAGTAGTTATGGCAATCAGCCCCAGCATTTT

J gene: TRBJ2-7
V gene: TRBV6-5
D gene: TRBD2
clone size: NA
CDR3 protein: CASSYYTSGSYEQYF
CDR3 DNA: TGTGCCAGCAGTTACTATACTAGCGGGAGCTACGAGCAGTACTTC

J gene: TRBJ1-5
V gene: TRBV5-5
D gene: NA
clone size: few
CDR3 protein: CASSLEPDHPQHF
CDR3 DNA: TGTGCCAGCAGCTTGGAACCGGATCATCCCCAGCATTTT

J gene: TRBJ1-4
V gene: TRBV19
D gene: NA
clone size: NA
CDR3 protein: CASSMITGIEKLFF
CDR3 DNA: TGTGCCAGTAGTATGATTACGGGTATTGAAAAACTGTTTTTT